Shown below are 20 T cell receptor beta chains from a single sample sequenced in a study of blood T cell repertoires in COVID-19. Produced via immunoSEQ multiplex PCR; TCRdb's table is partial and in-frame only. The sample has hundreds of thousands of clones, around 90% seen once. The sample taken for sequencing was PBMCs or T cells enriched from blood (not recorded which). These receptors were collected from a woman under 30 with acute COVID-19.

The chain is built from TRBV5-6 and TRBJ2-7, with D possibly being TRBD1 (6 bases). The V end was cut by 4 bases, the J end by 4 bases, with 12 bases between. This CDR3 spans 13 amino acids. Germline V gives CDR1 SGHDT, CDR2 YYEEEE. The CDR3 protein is CASSAKQGYEQYF. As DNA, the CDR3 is TGTGCCAGCAGCGCGAAACAGGGTTACGAGCAGTACTTC.

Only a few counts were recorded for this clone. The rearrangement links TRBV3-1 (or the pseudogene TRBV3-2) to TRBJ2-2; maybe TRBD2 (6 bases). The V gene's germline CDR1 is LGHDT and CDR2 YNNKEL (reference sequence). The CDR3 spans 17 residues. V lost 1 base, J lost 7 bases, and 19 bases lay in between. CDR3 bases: TGTGCCAGCAGCCAAGCGGGAGCACCGGGTAGGGGCGGGGAGCTGTTTTTT. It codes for CASSQAGAPGRGGELFF.

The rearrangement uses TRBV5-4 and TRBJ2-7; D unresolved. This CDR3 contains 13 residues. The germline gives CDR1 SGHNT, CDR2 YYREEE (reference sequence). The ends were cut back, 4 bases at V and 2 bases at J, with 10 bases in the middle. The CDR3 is CASSARITYEQYF. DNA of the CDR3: TGTGCCAGCAGCGCGCGGATTACCTACGAGCAGTACTTC.

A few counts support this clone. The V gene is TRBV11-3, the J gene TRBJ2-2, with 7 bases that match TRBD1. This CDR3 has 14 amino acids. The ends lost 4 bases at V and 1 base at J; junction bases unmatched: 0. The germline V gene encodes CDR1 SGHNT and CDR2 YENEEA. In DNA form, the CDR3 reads TGTGCCAGCAGCTGGACAGGGAACACCGGGGAGCTGTTTTTT. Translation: CASSWTGNTGELFF.

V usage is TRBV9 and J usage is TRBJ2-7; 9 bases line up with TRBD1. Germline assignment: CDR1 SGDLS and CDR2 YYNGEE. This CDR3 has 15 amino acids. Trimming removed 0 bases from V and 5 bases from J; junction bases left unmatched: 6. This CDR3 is CASSVAGQGSHEQYF. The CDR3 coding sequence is TGTGCCAGCAGCGTAGCGGGACAGGGTTCCCACGAGCAGTACTTC.

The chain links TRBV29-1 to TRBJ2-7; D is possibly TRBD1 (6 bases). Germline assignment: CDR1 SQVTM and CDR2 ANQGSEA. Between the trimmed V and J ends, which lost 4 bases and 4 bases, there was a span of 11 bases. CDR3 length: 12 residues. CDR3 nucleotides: TGCAGCGTTGGCAGGGGAGCATACGAGCAGTACTTC. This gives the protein CSVGRGAYEQYF.

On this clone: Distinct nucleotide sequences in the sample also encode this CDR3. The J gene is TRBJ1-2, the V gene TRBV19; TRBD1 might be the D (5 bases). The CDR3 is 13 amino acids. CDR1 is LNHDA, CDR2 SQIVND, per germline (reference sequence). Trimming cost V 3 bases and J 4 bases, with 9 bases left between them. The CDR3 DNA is TGTGCCAGTAGTATCGGACAAGTCTATGGCTACACCTTC. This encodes CASSIGQVYGYTF.

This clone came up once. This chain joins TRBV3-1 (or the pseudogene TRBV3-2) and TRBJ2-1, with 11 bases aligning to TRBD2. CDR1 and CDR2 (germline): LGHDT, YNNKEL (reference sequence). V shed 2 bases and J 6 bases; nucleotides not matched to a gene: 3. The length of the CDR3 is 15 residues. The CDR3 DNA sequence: TGTGCCAGCAGCCAACAACTAGCGGGAGCCAATGAGCAGTTCTTC. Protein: CASSQQLAGANEQFF.

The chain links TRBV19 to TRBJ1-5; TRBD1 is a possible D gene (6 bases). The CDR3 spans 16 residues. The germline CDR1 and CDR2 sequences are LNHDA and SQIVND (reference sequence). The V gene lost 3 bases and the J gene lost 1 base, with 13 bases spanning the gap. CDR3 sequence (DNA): TGTGCCAGTAGTATCCTACAGGGATCGAGCAATCAGCCCCAGCATTTT. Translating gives CASSILQGSSNQPQHF.

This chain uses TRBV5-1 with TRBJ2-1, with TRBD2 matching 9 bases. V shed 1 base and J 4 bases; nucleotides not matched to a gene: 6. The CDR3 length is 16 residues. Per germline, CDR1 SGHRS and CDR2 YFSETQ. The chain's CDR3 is CASSLKLAGTYNEQFF. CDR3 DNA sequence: TGCGCCAGCAGCTTGAAGCTAGCGGGGACGTACAATGAGCAGTTCTTC.

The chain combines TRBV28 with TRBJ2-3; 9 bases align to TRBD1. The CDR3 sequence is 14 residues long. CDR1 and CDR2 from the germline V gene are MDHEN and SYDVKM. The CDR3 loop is CSYGGTGNTDTQYF. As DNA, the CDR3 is TGTTCGTACGGCGGGACAGGGAACACAGATACGCAGTATTTT.

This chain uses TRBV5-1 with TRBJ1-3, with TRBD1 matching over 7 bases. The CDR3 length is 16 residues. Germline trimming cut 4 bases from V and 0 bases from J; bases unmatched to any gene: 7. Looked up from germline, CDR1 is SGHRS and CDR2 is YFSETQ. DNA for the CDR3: TGCGCCAGCAGCGTCGGGACAGAACTCTCTGGAAACACCATATATTTT. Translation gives CASSVGTELSGNTIYF. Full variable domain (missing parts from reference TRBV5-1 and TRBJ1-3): KAGVTQTPRYLIKTRGQQVTLSCSPISGHRSVSWYQQTPGQGLQFLFEYFSETQRNKGNFPGRFSGRQFSNSRSEMNVSTLELGDSALYLCASSVGTELSGNTIYFGEGSWLTVV.

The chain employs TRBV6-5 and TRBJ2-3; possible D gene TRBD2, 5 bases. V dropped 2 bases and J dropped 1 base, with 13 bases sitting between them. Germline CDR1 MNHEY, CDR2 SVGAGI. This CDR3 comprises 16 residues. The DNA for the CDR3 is TGTGCCAGCAGTTACGGGCGATCCGGGGGCACAGATACGCAGTATTTT. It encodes CASSYGRSGGTDTQYF.

The CDR3 nucleotides read TGTGCCAGCTCACTAACAACCGATAATTCACCCCTCCACTTT. Translating gives CASSLTTDNSPLHF. The rearrangement links TRBV18 to TRBJ1-6; D unresolved. This CDR3 has 14 amino acids. V was clipped by 4 bases and J by 5 bases, with 9 bases between them. Germline CDR1 is KGHSH and CDR2 is LQKENI.

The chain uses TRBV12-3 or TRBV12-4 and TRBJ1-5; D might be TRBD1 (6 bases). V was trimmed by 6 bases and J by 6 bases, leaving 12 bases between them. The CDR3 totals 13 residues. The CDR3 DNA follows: TGTGCCAGCAGGCGGACAGCCGGTCAGCCCCAGCATTTT. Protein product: CASRRTAGQPQHF.

In DNA, the CDR3 is TGTGCCAGCAGCCCGAAAGGTGGGGACAGAGAGGATGGCTACACCTTC. Translation gives CASSPKGGDREDGYTF. V is TRBV3-1 (or the pseudogene TRBV3-2) and J is TRBJ1-2, with 7 nucleotides matching TRBD1. The CDR3 loop spans 16 amino acids. The V segment lost 4 bases and the J segment 6 bases; nucleotides outside the gene matches: 14. Germline V CDR1 and CDR2: LGHDT, YNNKEL (reference sequence).

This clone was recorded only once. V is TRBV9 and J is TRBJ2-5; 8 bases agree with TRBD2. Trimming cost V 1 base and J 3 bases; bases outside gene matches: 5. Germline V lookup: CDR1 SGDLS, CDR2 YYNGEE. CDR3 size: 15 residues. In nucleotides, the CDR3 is TGTGCCAGCAGCGTATCATCGGGGGGGGAAGAGACCCAGTACTTC. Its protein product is CASSVSSGGEETQYF.

The CDR3 bases are TGTGCCAGCAGCTTAGGTAGCGGGGACTACTACAATGAGCAGTTCTTC. As protein: CASSLGSGDYYNEQFF. The V call is TRBV7-9, the J call TRBJ2-1, with 8 nucleotides matching TRBD2. The CDR3 has 16 residues. The junction had 5 bases not matched to a gene; V was cut back by 1 base and J by 3 bases. Germline lookup yields CDR1 SEHNR and CDR2 FQNEAQ (reference sequence).

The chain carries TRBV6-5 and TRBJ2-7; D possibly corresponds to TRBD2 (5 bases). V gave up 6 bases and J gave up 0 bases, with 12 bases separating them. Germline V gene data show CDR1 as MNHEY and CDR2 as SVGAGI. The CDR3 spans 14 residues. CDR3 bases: TGTGCCAGCAGCTCGGACTGGAGCTCCTACGAGCAGTACTTC. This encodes CASSSDWSSYEQYF.

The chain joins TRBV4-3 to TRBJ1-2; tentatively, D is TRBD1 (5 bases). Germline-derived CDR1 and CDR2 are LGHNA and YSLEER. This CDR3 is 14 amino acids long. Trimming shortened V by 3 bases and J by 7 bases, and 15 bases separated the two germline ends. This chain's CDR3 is CASSQEGRVFGYTF. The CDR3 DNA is TGCGCCAGCAGCCAGGAAGGCAGGGTTTTTGGCTACACCTTC.